The present T cell receptor beta chain was sequenced within a study of OX40 agonist ivuxolimab in advanced cancers. Study-wide background: A male proportion of around 86% was recorded, with mean age roughly 62 years and range about 20 to 90.

Repertoires were generated with immunoSEQ multiplex PCR, while TCRdb's copy carries only in-frame clones and drops some. The data contain roughly 100,000 clones, about 92% of them singletons. V was trimmed by 6 bases and J by 6 bases, leaving 17 bases between them. This CDR3 region has 14 residues. CDR1 and CDR2 (germline): MNHEY, SVGAGI. The TCR was taken from an adult with an advanced solid tumor such as melanoma, head and neck, liver or kidney cancer. J is TRBJ2-5 and V is TRBV6-5; D is possibly TRBD1 or TRBD2 (5 bases each). Sequenced material: CD4+ or CD8+ T cells sorted from blood, taken in a trial of the OX40 agonist ivuxolimab. CDR3 residues: CASRGTGSLKTQYF. The CDR3 DNA sequence: TGTGCCAGCAGGGGGACGGGTTCCCTCAAGACCCAGTACTTC.